This TCR beta chain stems from a study of early T cells in non-severe SARS-CoV-2 infection. About the study: Chains were unpaired, as sequencing was done on bulk RNA from unsorted whole blood.

The TCR library protocol attached unique molecular identifiers to the individual cDNA molecules. TCRdb reprocessed the 5' RACE reads with MiXCR, giving one entry per CDR3 protein. The sample consists of 68,000 or so distinct CDR3 sequences, roughly a tenth of them appearing once. CDR3 length equals 14 residues. The V end was cut by 2 bases, the J end by 1 base, with 8 bases between. This clonotype was observed a handful of times. Its antigen is undetermined. Points from the study as a whole: Private and CD4 specificities were missed by VDJdb matching, skewed to anti-spike CD8.

The sample taken for sequencing was whole blood. This TCR came from an adult who was a healthcare worker with PCR-confirmed SARS-CoV-2 infection or an uninfected control (not recorded which). The chain employs TRBV12-3 or TRBV12-4 and TRBJ2-5, with D perhaps given as TRBD1 or TRBD2 (5 bases each). CDR3 sequence: CASSLRGGQETQYF. The CDR3 DNA follows: TGTGCCAGCAGTTTACGGGGCGGCCAAGAGACCCAGTACTTC.